This is a list of T cell receptor beta chains from one sample in a study of beta chain features in type 1 diabetes. The repertoire was sequenced with immunoSEQ multiplex PCR; TCRdb's copy has only in-frame clones and lacks some. The top ten hold around 0.9% of the sample, which has about 190,000 clones, roughly 7.1% seen once. The sequencing input was central memory CD4+ T cells from blood. The origin of the receptors is a woman in her thirties or forties with type 1 diabetes. CDR3s include the opening cysteine and the closing phenylalanine or tryptophan.

V gene: TRBV30; J gene: TRBJ1-6; CDR3 protein: CAWGNGQRTGSPLHF
V gene: TRBV27; J gene: TRBJ2-7; CDR3 protein: CASRLGPAYEQYF
V gene: TRBV2; J gene: TRBJ1-5; CDR3 protein: CASSGDSNQPQHF
V gene: TRBV29-1; J gene: TRBJ1-2; CDR3 protein: CSVVVGGEGYTF
V gene: TRBV6-5; J gene: TRBJ2-1; CDR3 protein: CASSPPREAEQFF
V gene: TRBV18; J gene: TRBJ2-5; CDR3 protein: CASSPPGQARGKTQYF
V gene: TRBV19; J gene: TRBJ1-1; CDR3 protein: CASTLTMGQGNTEAFF
V gene: TRBV5-6; J gene: TRBJ2-5; CDR3 protein: CASSLWIAGGPRETQYF
V gene: TRBV4-3; J gene: TRBJ2-1; CDR3 protein: CASSQGREGEQFF
V gene: TRBV29-1; J gene: TRBJ1-2; CDR3 protein: CSVENQFGGYTF
V gene: TRBV28; J gene: TRBJ2-7; CDR3 protein: CASSLYPGSGDSYEQYF
V gene: TRBV9; J gene: TRBJ2-1; CDR3 protein: CASSVSRGTNYNEQFF
V gene: TRBV18; J gene: TRBJ2-5; CDR3 protein: CASSPSNDQETQYF
V gene: TRBV5-1; J gene: TRBJ1-2; CDR3 protein: CASSSGGTGRLGYGYTF
V gene: TRBV7-9; J gene: TRBJ2-7; CDR3 protein: CASGAGTGSYEQYF
V gene: TRBV4-2; J gene: TRBJ2-3; CDR3 protein: CASNLGSASGRPSTDTQYF
V gene: TRBV9; J gene: TRBJ1-6; CDR3 protein: CASSVEVSNSPLHF
V gene: TRBV29-1; J gene: TRBJ2-7; CDR3 protein: CSVDRGYEQYF
V gene: TRBV4-1; J gene: TRBJ2-4; CDR3 protein: CASSQNRGIQYF
V gene: TRBV11-2; J gene: TRBJ1-5; CDR3 protein: CASSFERNQPQHF
V gene: TRBV7-3; J gene: TRBJ2-7; CDR3 protein: CASSSGQGREQYF
V gene: TRBV4-2; J gene: TRBJ2-5; CDR3 protein: CASSKRGVGGDQETQYF
V gene: TRBV4-3; J gene: TRBJ1-4; CDR3 protein: CASSIRTEGSEKLFF
V gene: TRBV20-1; J gene: TRBJ1-2; CDR3 protein: CSASEEGYTF
V gene: TRBV10-3; J gene: TRBJ2-3; CDR3 protein: CAISDLELQWADTQYF
V gene: TRBV30; J gene: TRBJ2-7; CDR3 protein: CAWTRGGDPYEQYF
V gene: TRBV28; J gene: TRBJ2-1; CDR3 protein: CAGGPGGSYNEQFF
V gene: TRBV28; J gene: TRBJ1-2; CDR3 protein: CATSPPLGYGYTF
V gene: TRBV29-1; J gene: TRBJ1-2; CDR3 protein: CSVELGSRRGYTF
V gene: TRBV7-7; J gene: TRBJ2-2; CDR3 protein: CASSQQGPGTGELFF